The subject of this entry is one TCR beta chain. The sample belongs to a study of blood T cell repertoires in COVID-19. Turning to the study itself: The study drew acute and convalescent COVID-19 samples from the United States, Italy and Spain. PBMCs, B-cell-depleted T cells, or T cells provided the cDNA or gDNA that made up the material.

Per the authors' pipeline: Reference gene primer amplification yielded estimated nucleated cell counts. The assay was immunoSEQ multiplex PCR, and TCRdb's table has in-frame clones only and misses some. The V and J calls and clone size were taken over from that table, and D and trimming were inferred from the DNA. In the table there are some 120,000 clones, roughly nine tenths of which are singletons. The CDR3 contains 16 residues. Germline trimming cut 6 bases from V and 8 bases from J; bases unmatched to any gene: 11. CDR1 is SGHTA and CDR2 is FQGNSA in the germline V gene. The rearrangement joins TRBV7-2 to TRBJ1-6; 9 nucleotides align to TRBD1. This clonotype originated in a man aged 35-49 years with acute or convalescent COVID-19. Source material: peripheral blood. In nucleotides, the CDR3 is TGTGCCAGCAGTTTAACCGGGACAGGGCCACATTCACCCCTCCACTTT. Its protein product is CASSLTGTGPHSPLHF.